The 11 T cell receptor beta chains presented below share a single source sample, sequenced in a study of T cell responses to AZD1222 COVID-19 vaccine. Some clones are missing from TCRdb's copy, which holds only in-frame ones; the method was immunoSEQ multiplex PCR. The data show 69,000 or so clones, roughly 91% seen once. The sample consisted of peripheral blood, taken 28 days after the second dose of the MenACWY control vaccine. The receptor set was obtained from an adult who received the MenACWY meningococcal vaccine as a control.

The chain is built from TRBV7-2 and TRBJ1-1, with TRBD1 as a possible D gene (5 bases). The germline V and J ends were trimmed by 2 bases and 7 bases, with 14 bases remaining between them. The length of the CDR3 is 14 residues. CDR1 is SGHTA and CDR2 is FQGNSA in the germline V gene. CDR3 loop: CASSLMGTAVEAFF. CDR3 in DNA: TGTGCCAGCAGCTTAATGGGGACGGCAGTTGAAGCTTTCTTT.

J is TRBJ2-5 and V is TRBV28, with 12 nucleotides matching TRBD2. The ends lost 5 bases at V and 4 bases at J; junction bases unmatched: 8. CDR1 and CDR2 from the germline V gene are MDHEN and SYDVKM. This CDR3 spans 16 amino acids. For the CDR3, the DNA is TGTGCCAGCAGTCCTCTAGCGGGAGGGGATCGAGAGACCCAGTACTTC. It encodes CASSPLAGGDRETQYF. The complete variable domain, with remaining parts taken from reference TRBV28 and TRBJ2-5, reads DVKVTQSSRYLVKRTGEKVFLECVQDMDHENMFWYRQDPGLGLRLIYFSYDVKMKEKGDIPEGYSVSREKKERFSLILESASTNQTSMYLCASSPLAGGDRETQYFGPGTRLLVL.

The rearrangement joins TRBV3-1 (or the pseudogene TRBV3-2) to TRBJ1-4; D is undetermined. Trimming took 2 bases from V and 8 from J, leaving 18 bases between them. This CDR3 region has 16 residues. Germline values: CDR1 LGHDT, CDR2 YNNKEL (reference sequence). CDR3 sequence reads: CASSQKWGYPAEKLFF. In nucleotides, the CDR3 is TGTGCCAGCAGCCAAAAATGGGGTTACCCGGCGGAAAAACTGTTTTTT.

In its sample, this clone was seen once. The CDR3 coding sequence is TGTGCCAGCAGTTTGGGGGTGGAGCAGTACTTC. Protein sequence: CASSLGVEQYF. The rearrangement uses TRBV27 and TRBJ2-7; tentatively, D is TRBD1 or TRBD2 (5 bases each). Germline assignment: CDR1 MNHEY and CDR2 SMNVEV (reference sequence). This CDR3 contains 11 residues. Trimming shortened V by 3 bases and J by 7 bases, and 7 bases separated the two germline ends.

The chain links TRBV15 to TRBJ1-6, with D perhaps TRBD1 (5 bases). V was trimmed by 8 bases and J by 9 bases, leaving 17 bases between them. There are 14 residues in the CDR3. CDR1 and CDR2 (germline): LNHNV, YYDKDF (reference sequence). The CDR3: CATGDPQAGSPLHF. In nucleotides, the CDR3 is TGTGCCACCGGGGACCCGCAGGCTGGTTCACCCCTCCACTTT.

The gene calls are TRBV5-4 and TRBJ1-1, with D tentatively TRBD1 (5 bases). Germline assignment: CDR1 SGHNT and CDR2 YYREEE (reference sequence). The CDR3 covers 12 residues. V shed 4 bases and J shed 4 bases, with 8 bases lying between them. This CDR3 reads CASSGGVTEAFF. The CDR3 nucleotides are TGTGCCAGCAGCGGGGGAGTCACTGAAGCTTTCTTT. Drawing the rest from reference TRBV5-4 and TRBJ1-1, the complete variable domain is ETGVTQSPTHLIKTRGQQVTLRCSSQSGHNTVSWYQQALGQGPQFIFQYYREEENGRGNFPPRFSGLQFPNYSSELNVNALELDDSALYLCASSGGVTEAFFGQGTRLTVV.

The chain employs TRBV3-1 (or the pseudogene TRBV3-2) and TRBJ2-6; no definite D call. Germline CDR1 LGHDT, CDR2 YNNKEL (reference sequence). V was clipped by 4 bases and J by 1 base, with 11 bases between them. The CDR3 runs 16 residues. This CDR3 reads CASSPLWGSGANVLTF. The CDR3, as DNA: TGTGCCAGCAGCCCCTTGTGGGGATCTGGGGCCAACGTCCTGACTTTC.

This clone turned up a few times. CDR3 residues: CASTNRAIYGYTF. CDR3 DNA: TGTGCCAGCACTAACAGGGCCATCTATGGCTACACCTTC. The rearrangement uses TRBV2 and TRBJ1-2; D is perhaps TRBD1 (6 bases). The V end was cut by 7 bases, the J end by 4 bases, with 13 bases between. CDR1 is SNHLY, CDR2 FYNNEI, per germline. The CDR3 is 13 residues long.

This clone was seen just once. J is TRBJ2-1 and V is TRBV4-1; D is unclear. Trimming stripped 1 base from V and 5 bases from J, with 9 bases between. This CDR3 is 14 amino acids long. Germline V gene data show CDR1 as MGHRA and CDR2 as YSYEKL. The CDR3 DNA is TGCGCCAGCAGCCAAGGTCCGGGCGACAATGAGCAGTTCTTC. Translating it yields CASSQGPGDNEQFF.

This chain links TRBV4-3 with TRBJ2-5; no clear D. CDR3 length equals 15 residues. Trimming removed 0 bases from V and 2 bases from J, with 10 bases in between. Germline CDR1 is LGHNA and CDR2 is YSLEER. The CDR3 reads CASSQELRPQETQYF. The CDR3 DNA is TGCGCCAGCAGCCAAGAGTTGAGACCGCAAGAGACCCAGTACTTC.

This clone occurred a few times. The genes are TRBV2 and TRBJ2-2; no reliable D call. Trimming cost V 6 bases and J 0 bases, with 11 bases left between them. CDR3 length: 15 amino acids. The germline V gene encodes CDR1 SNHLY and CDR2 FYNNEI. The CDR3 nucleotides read TGTGCCAGCAGCGTGGGCGCCGCGAACACCGGGGAGCTGTTTTTT. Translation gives CASSVGAANTGELFF.